This is a list of T cell receptor beta chains from one sample in a study of post-analysis software for immune sequencing data. TCRdb passed the PCR reads through MiXCR, listing each CDR3 protein once. The data show around 200,000 distinct CDR3 sequences, with roughly 30% seen just once and roughly 3.5% held by the top ten. Sequencing was done on a sample of blood. The receptors were gathered from a girl aged 2 to 17 with multiple sclerosis. CDR3s include the opening cysteine and the closing phenylalanine or tryptophan. D genes are given only for firm matches. Clone size appears in some rows only: once, few, many, or a class for an expanded clone.

size	V	D	J	DNA	CDR3
many	TRBV12-3/TRBV12-4	TRBD2	TRBJ2-5	TGTGCCAGCAGTTCGTCCGTACTGGGACTAGCGGGGGGAGTGGAGACCCAGTACTTC	CASSSSVLGLAGGVETQYF
many	TRBV20-1	NA	TRBJ2-1	TGCAGTGCTAGGTCGGGGGGCCGGTATGAGCAGTTCTTC	CSARSGGRYEQFF
many	TRBV27	NA	TRBJ1-2	TGTGCCAGCAGTTTGAAGAAAAGATATGGCTACACCTTC	CASSLKKRYGYTF
many	TRBV25-1	NA	TRBJ1-6	TGTGCCAGCAGTGCCCTCGGGGGGGTGAATAATTCACCCCTCCACTTT	CASSALGGVNNSPLHF
few	TRBV2	NA	TRBJ1-1	TGTGCCAGCAGAGAAGGGATGGCTGAAGCTTTCTTT	CASREGMAEAFF
NA	TRBV7-2	NA	TRBJ1-6	TGTGCCAGCAGCTTAGTCCAGGGAGGTTCACCCCTCCACTTT	CASSLVQGGSPLHF
few	TRBV5-6	NA	TRBJ1-2	TGTGCCAGCAGCTGGGAAGGGGCACCCTATGGCTACACCTTC	CASSWEGAPYGYTF
NA	TRBV20-1	NA	TRBJ2-7	TGCAGTGCTAGAGATGCAAGGGCTCCCCTATACGAGCAGTACTTC	CSARDARAPLYEQYF
NA	TRBV14	TRBD1	TRBJ2-1	TGTGCCAGCAGCCAAGATTGGCGGACAGGCTACAATGAGCAGTTCTTC	CASSQDWRTGYNEQFF
many	TRBV6-1	NA	TRBJ1-2	TGTGCCTCTAATGGCTACACCTTC	CASNGYTF
many	TRBV12-3/TRBV12-4	NA	TRBJ2-7	TGTGCCAGCAGTTTAAGTGGACAGAGCTCCTACGAGCAGTACTTC	CASSLSGQSSYEQYF
many	TRBV29-1	NA	TRBJ2-3	TGCAGCGTAGACAGCGGGACACTAGGTTTGGATACGCAGTATTTT	CSVDSGTLGLDTQYF
few	TRBV7-9	NA	TRBJ1-1	TGTGCCAGCAGCTTTGTCTCCACTGAAGCTTTCTTT	CASSFVSTEAFF
NA	TRBV28	NA	TRBJ1-2	TGTGCCAGCAGTCCCGACTTCGGAGACCACTATGGCTACACCTTC	CASSPDFGDHYGYTF
few	TRBV2	NA	TRBJ2-7	TGTGCCAGCCTCGGCAGCAGAAACTCCTACGAGCAGTACTTC	CASLGSRNSYEQYF
many	TRBV20-1	NA	TRBJ2-5	TGCAGTGCTAGGGACGGGGGGCGGGAGACCCAGTACTTC	CSARDGGRETQYF
few	TRBV28	NA	TRBJ1-2	TGTGCCAGCAGTCTTGGGGGCCGGGGCTACACCTTC	CASSLGGRGYTF
NA	TRBV7-9	NA	TRBJ2-1	TGTGCCAGCAGCTTAGGAGGCGGGCCCGGACTCAATGAGCAGTTCTTC	CASSLGGGPGLNEQFF
many	TRBV28	NA	TRBJ2-7	TGTGCCAGCAGTCCAGGGGTCTATATCGAGTCCTACGAGCAGTACTTC	CASSPGVYIESYEQYF
NA	TRBV6-5	NA	TRBJ2-2	TGTGCCAGCAGTTACTACGGACTATCCTCCACCGGGGAGCTGTTTTTT	CASSYYGLSSTGELFF
NA	TRBV11-1	TRBD1	TRBJ2-3	TGTGCCAGCAGCTCTGGGACAGGGTTGAGCACAGATACGCAGTATTTT	CASSSGTGLSTDTQYF
NA	TRBV20-1	NA	TRBJ1-1	TGCAGTGCCGATACCGGGAGGAACACTGAAGCTTTCTTT	CSADTGRNTEAFF
many	TRBV12-3/TRBV12-4	NA	TRBJ2-7	TGTGCCAGCAGTTTTGGACAAGCCTACGAGCAGTACTTC	CASSFGQAYEQYF
few	TRBV7-9	TRBD2	TRBJ2-3	TGTGCCAGCAGCTCGACTAGCGGGGACCTCACAGATACGCAGTATTTT	CASSSTSGDLTDTQYF
NA	TRBV4-2	NA	TRBJ2-3	TGTGCCAGCAGCCCTGTTCTGTCGGGCACAGATACGCAGTATTTT	CASSPVLSGTDTQYF
many	TRBV29-1	TRBD2	TRBJ2-3	TGCAGCGTTATACTAGCGGGAGGGACAGATACGCAGTATTTT	CSVILAGGTDTQYF
few	TRBV3-1	NA	TRBJ2-7	TGTGCCAGCAGCAAGAGAGCTCATGTTAGCTCCTACGAGCAGTACTTC	CASSKRAHVSSYEQYF
NA	TRBV12-3/TRBV12-4	NA	TRBJ2-2	TGTGCCAGCAGCCAAGGTTATGGGGTTATGAACACCGGGGAGCTGTTTTTT	CASSQGYGVMNTGELFF
few	TRBV11-2	NA	TRBJ1-1	TGTGCCAGCAGCTCACAGAGAACTGAAGCTTTCTTT	CASSSQRTEAFF
many	TRBV4-1	NA	TRBJ2-7	TGCGCCAGCAGCCTGGCGGACCGGGGACCCTACGAGCAGTACTTC	CASSLADRGPYEQYF
few	TRBV3-1	TRBD1	TRBJ1-6	TGTGCCAGCAGCCAACCGGGACAGGGGAATTCACCCCTCCACTTT	CASSQPGQGNSPLHF
NA	TRBV6-2/TRBV6-3	TRBD1	TRBJ1-2	TGTGCCAGCAGTCCTCCCGGGACAGCCTCTAACTATGGCTACACCTTC	CASSPPGTASNYGYTF
NA	TRBV5-1	NA	TRBJ1-1	TGCGCCAGCAGCAGCCACGGGGACACTGAAGCTTTCTTT	CASSSHGDTEAFF
many	TRBV5-1	NA	TRBJ2-1	TGCGCCAGCAGCCCCCGTGTGGGTCCCTCTCTCGGCAATGAGCAGTTCTTC	CASSPRVGPSLGNEQFF
NA	TRBV5-1	NA	TRBJ1-6	TGCGCCAGCAGCTTGGAGGGGACTGGTGCACCCCTCCACTTT	CASSLEGTGAPLHF
few	TRBV5-1	NA	TRBJ1-1	TGCGCCAGCGGACAGACACTGAACACTGAAGCTTTCTTT	CASGQTLNTEAFF
many	TRBV6-6	NA	TRBJ2-5	TGTGCCAGCAGTTACTCAGCGGCCAGCCAGGGGATCGAGACCCAGTACTTC	CASSYSAASQGIETQYF
NA	TRBV4-1	NA	TRBJ1-5	TGCGCCAGCAGCCAAGATCTCCCATTCGGGCTTGGTAATCAGCCCCAGCATTTT	CASSQDLPFGLGNQPQHF
few	TRBV12-5	NA	TRBJ2-1	TGTGCTAGTGGTCCGGGGGGCGGGGAAGGGAATGAGCAGTTCTTC	CASGPGGGEGNEQFF
few	TRBV20-1	TRBD1	TRBJ1-2	TGCAGTGCTAGTTCTCCCGGGACAGGGGGCTATGGCTACACCTTC	CSASSPGTGGYGYTF
NA	TRBV2	TRBD1	TRBJ2-7	TGTGCCAGCACCACAACCGGGACAGCAATCTCCTACGAGCAGTACTTC	CASTTTGTAISYEQYF
many	TRBV5-1	TRBD2	TRBJ2-1	TGCGCCAGCAGCAAAATAGCGGGGGGGCCGAGTGAGCAGTTCTTC	CASSKIAGGPSEQFF
many	TRBV7-3	NA	TRBJ2-7	TGTGCCAGCAGCTTGCGTAGGGTCTACGAGCAGTACTTC	CASSLRRVYEQYF
NA	TRBV12-3/TRBV12-4	TRBD2	TRBJ2-7	TGTGCCAGCAACCCCGGAGGAACTAGCGGTTATACGGGCTCCTACGAGCAGTACTTC	CASNPGGTSGYTGSYEQYF
many	TRBV7-9	NA	TRBJ2-6	TGTGCCAGCAGCCCTATCGGAGTCAGCTCTGGGGCCAACGTCCTGACTTTC	CASSPIGVSSGANVLTF
NA	TRBV5-1	NA	TRBJ1-2	TGCGCCAGCAGCTCGGGGGCAGGACTTGCTGGCTACACCTTC	CASSSGAGLAGYTF
many	TRBV7-3	TRBD2	TRBJ2-1	TGTGCCAGCAGCCCCAGGACTAGCGGGTACAATGAGCAGTTCTTC	CASSPRTSGYNEQFF
NA	TRBV12-3/TRBV12-4	TRBD1	TRBJ1-5	TGTGCCAGCAGGGTAGGGGGCTTATTGGGTCAGCCCCAGCATTTT	CASRVGGLLGQPQHF
NA	TRBV20-1	TRBD2	TRBJ2-1	TGCAGTGCTACCCCCGGGACTAGCGCACACAATGAGCAGTTCTTC	CSATPGTSAHNEQFF
NA	TRBV27	TRBD1	TRBJ2-3	TGTGTCAGCAGTTCCTTACCGGGACAGGGGGTAGATACGCAGTATTTT	CVSSSLPGQGVDTQYF
few	TRBV5-1	TRBD1	TRBJ2-7	TGCGCCAGCAGCGAACGCACAGGGGAATTTTACGAGCAGTACTTC	CASSERTGEFYEQYF
many	TRBV10-3	NA	TRBJ2-1	TGTGCCATCAGTGAGTCTGTAGGGGGAAGAAGCTCCTACAATGAGCAGTTCTTC	CAISESVGGRSSYNEQFF
many	TRBV29-1	NA	TRBJ1-2	TGCAGCGTTGTCGGGCCCAACTATGGCTACACCTTC	CSVVGPNYGYTF
few	TRBV7-9	TRBD2	TRBJ2-7	TGTGCCAGCAGCCGCGGCGGGGGTTCCCATAGCTCCTACGAGCAGTACTTC	CASSRGGGSHSSYEQYF